This is a list of T cell receptor beta chains from one sample in a study of lymphopenia after photon versus proton radiotherapy. Libraries were prepared by immunoSEQ multiplex PCR; TCRdb keeps only in-frame clonotypes and omits some of them. The data show about 26,000 clones, 85% to 90% seen once. Sequencing used peripheral blood, obtained from a patient treated with photon-based radiotherapy. These receptors originate from a man younger than 45 with gastric cancer. Both conserved end residues are part of each CDR3. D genes are given only for firm matches. A row's size may be missing; if present it is once, few, many or a size class.

clone_size: once
v_call: TRBV9
d_call: -
j_call: TRBJ2-5
cdr3_aa: CASSVVSGGETQYF
cdr3_nt: TGTGCCAGCAGCGTAGTCAGTGGTGGAGAGACCCAGTACTTC

clone_size: -
v_call: TRBV27
d_call: TRBD1
j_call: TRBJ2-7
cdr3_aa: CASSLQGAYEQYF
cdr3_nt: TGTGCCAGCAGTTTACAGGGGGCCTACGAGCAGTACTTC

clone_size: -
v_call: TRBV9
d_call: -
j_call: TRBJ1-6
cdr3_aa: CASSVEGVNSPLHF
cdr3_nt: TGTGCCAGCAGCGTGGAGGGCGTGAATTCACCCCTCCACTTT

clone_size: -
v_call: TRBV2
d_call: -
j_call: TRBJ1-1
cdr3_aa: CASSELSLWDPEAFF
cdr3_nt: TGTGCCAGCAGTGAATTATCTTTGTGGGATCCTGAAGCTTTCTTT

clone_size: -
v_call: TRBV6-1
d_call: -
j_call: TRBJ1-5
cdr3_aa: CASSELSEYSNQPQHF
cdr3_nt: TGTGCCAGCAGTGAACTCTCTGAGTATAGCAATCAGCCCCAGCATTTT

clone_size: -
v_call: TRBV7-9
d_call: TRBD1
j_call: TRBJ1-4
cdr3_aa: CASSPGTANEKLFF
cdr3_nt: TGTGCCAGCAGCCCCGGGACAGCTAATGAAAAACTGTTTTTT

clone_size: -
v_call: TRBV6-5
d_call: -
j_call: TRBJ2-7
cdr3_aa: CASSYHRGSSYEQYF
cdr3_nt: TGTGCCAGCAGTTACCACCGGGGGTCATCCTACGAGCAGTACTTC

clone_size: once
v_call: TRBV7-2
d_call: -
j_call: TRBJ2-1
cdr3_aa: CASSLESNEQFF
cdr3_nt: TGTGCCAGCAGCTTAGAGTCCAATGAGCAGTTCTTC

clone_size: -
v_call: TRBV7-9
d_call: -
j_call: TRBJ1-1
cdr3_aa: CASSLVLDGEAFF
cdr3_nt: TGTGCCAGCAGCTTAGTCCTTGACGGTGAAGCTTTCTTT

clone_size: -
v_call: TRBV28
d_call: -
j_call: TRBJ2-3
cdr3_aa: CASSLRKVSDTQYF
cdr3_nt: TGTGCCAGCAGTTTAAGGAAGGTCTCAGATACGCAGTATTTT

clone_size: -
v_call: TRBV28
d_call: TRBD1
j_call: TRBJ1-2
cdr3_aa: CASRTPGQGLGYTF
cdr3_nt: TGTGCCAGCAGAACACCGGGACAGGGGTTGGGCTACACCTTC

clone_size: -
v_call: TRBV15
d_call: -
j_call: TRBJ1-2
cdr3_aa: CATSRDEENYGYTF
cdr3_nt: TGTGCCACCAGCAGAGATGAAGAAAACTATGGCTACACCTTC

clone_size: -
v_call: TRBV6-5
d_call: -
j_call: TRBJ2-7
cdr3_aa: CASSYQDTNPSYEQYF
cdr3_nt: TGTGCCAGCAGTTACCAAGACACAAACCCGTCCTACGAGCAGTACTTC

clone_size: -
v_call: TRBV10-3
d_call: TRBD1
j_call: TRBJ1-2
cdr3_aa: CAISEGQGIGYTF
cdr3_nt: TGTGCCATCAGTGAAGGACAGGGTATCGGCTACACCTTC

clone_size: -
v_call: TRBV5-1
d_call: -
j_call: TRBJ2-3
cdr3_aa: CASSLAVNVGDTQYF
cdr3_nt: TGCGCCAGCAGCTTGGCGGTGAACGTCGGGGATACGCAGTATTTT

clone_size: -
v_call: TRBV6-5
d_call: TRBD2
j_call: TRBJ2-3
cdr3_aa: CASRYVAGGTDTQYF
cdr3_nt: TGTGCCAGCCGATACGTAGCGGGAGGCACAGATACGCAGTATTTT

clone_size: -
v_call: TRBV4-3
d_call: -
j_call: TRBJ2-7
cdr3_aa: CASSQDSRGSYEQYF
cdr3_nt: TGCGCCAGCAGCCAAGATTCCAGGGGATCCTACGAGCAGTACTTC

clone_size: -
v_call: TRBV7-9
d_call: TRBD2
j_call: TRBJ2-1
cdr3_aa: CASSLGLAVNEQFF
cdr3_nt: TGTGCCAGCAGCTTGGGCCTAGCGGTAAATGAGCAGTTCTTC

clone_size: -
v_call: TRBV28
d_call: -
j_call: TRBJ2-3
cdr3_aa: CASSPKDHTDTQYF
cdr3_nt: TGTGCCAGCAGCCCAAAGGACCACACAGATACGCAGTATTTT

clone_size: -
v_call: TRBV5-4
d_call: -
j_call: TRBJ2-6
cdr3_aa: CASSSPGANVLTF
cdr3_nt: TGTGCCAGCAGCTCGCCTGGGGCCAACGTCCTGACTTTC

clone_size: -
v_call: TRBV5-8
d_call: -
j_call: TRBJ1-4
cdr3_aa: CASSFGQPTNEKLFF
cdr3_nt: TGTGCCAGCAGCTTCGGGCAGCCAACTAATGAAAAACTGTTTTTT

clone_size: -
v_call: TRBV6-5
d_call: -
j_call: TRBJ2-7
cdr3_aa: CASSQGSSYEQYF
cdr3_nt: TGTGCCAGCAGCCAAGGTAGCTCCTACGAGCAGTACTTC

clone_size: once
v_call: TRBV18
d_call: TRBD1
j_call: TRBJ2-6
cdr3_aa: CASSPGQGVAGANVLTF
cdr3_nt: TGTGCCAGCTCACCGGGACAGGGGGTCGCTGGGGCCAACGTCCTGACTTTC

clone_size: once
v_call: TRBV9
d_call: -
j_call: TRBJ2-2
cdr3_aa: CASSALLGRSTGELFF
cdr3_nt: TGTGCCAGCAGCGCCCTACTAGGACGAAGCACCGGGGAGCTGTTTTTT

clone_size: -
v_call: TRBV20-1
d_call: -
j_call: TRBJ1-2
cdr3_aa: CSAREGGGYTF
cdr3_nt: TGCAGTGCTAGAGAAGGGGGGGGCTACACCTTC

clone_size: -
v_call: TRBV9
d_call: -
j_call: TRBJ2-2
cdr3_aa: CASSPHGGSNTGELFF
cdr3_nt: TGTGCCAGCAGCCCCCACGGGGGATCGAACACCGGGGAGCTGTTTTTT

clone_size: -
v_call: TRBV9
d_call: -
j_call: TRBJ2-1
cdr3_aa: CASSVDFGGSYNEQFF
cdr3_nt: TGTGCCAGCAGCGTGGATTTCGGCGGGTCCTACAATGAGCAGTTCTTC

clone_size: once
v_call: TRBV15
d_call: TRBD1
j_call: TRBJ1-5
cdr3_aa: CATSRELGQGFLGNQPQHF
cdr3_nt: TGTGCCACCAGCAGAGAATTGGGACAGGGGTTTTTAGGCAATCAGCCCCAGCATTTT

clone_size: -
v_call: TRBV5-6
d_call: -
j_call: TRBJ2-3
cdr3_aa: CASSYADTQYF
cdr3_nt: TGTGCCAGCAGCTACGCAGATACGCAGTATTTT

clone_size: -
v_call: TRBV29-1
d_call: TRBD1
j_call: TRBJ2-7
cdr3_aa: CSVSGQGNYEQYF
cdr3_nt: TGCAGCGTGAGCGGACAGGGGAACTACGAGCAGTACTTC

clone_size: -
v_call: TRBV5-6
d_call: -
j_call: TRBJ2-7
cdr3_aa: CASSLELVYEQYF
cdr3_nt: TGTGCCAGCAGCTTGGAGCTAGTCTACGAGCAGTACTTC

clone_size: few
v_call: TRBV6-5
d_call: -
j_call: TRBJ2-7
cdr3_aa: CASSYSPEPYEQYF
cdr3_nt: TGTGCCAGCAGTTACTCTCCGGAACCATACGAGCAGTACTTC

clone_size: -
v_call: TRBV10-1
d_call: TRBD1
j_call: TRBJ2-3
cdr3_aa: CASSEGTGVGDTQYF
cdr3_nt: TGCGCCAGCAGTGAGGGGACAGGGGTGGGAGATACGCAGTATTTT

clone_size: -
v_call: TRBV5-1
d_call: -
j_call: TRBJ2-7
cdr3_aa: CASSLGGYDYEQYF
cdr3_nt: TGCGCCAGCAGCTTGGGAGGCTATGACTACGAGCAGTACTTC

clone_size: -
v_call: TRBV11-3
d_call: -
j_call: TRBJ2-2
cdr3_aa: CASSLRAAAPTGELFF
cdr3_nt: TGTGCCAGCAGCTTGCGGGCCGCAGCCCCAACCGGGGAGCTGTTTTTT

clone_size: -
v_call: TRBV7-9
d_call: TRBD1
j_call: TRBJ2-3
cdr3_aa: CASSLYRGRIDTQYF
cdr3_nt: TGTGCCAGCAGTCTTTACAGGGGGCGCATAGATACGCAGTATTTT

clone_size: once
v_call: TRBV5-1
d_call: -
j_call: TRBJ1-1
cdr3_aa: CASSLVPGDTEAFF
cdr3_nt: TGCGCCAGCAGCTTGGTCCCAGGGGACACTGAAGCTTTCTTT

clone_size: -
v_call: TRBV11-1
d_call: -
j_call: TRBJ2-1
cdr3_aa: CASEGSGSSYNEQFF
cdr3_nt: TGTGCCAGCGAGGGTAGCGGAAGCTCCTACAATGAGCAGTTCTTC

clone_size: -
v_call: TRBV4-3
d_call: -
j_call: TRBJ2-3
cdr3_aa: CASSQAGAADTQYF
cdr3_nt: TGCGCCAGCAGCCAAGCGGGAGCTGCAGATACGCAGTATTTT

clone_size: -
v_call: TRBV7-2
d_call: -
j_call: TRBJ1-1
cdr3_aa: CASSFRGPSGEAFF
cdr3_nt: TGTGCCAGCAGCTTTAGAGGACCGTCAGGTGAAGCTTTCTTT

clone_size: -
v_call: TRBV6-6
d_call: -
j_call: TRBJ2-7
cdr3_aa: CASSQQNYEQYF
cdr3_nt: TGTGCCAGCAGCCAACAGAACTACGAGCAGTACTTC

clone_size: -
v_call: TRBV14
d_call: -
j_call: TRBJ1-3
cdr3_aa: CASSQDTGTGNTIYF
cdr3_nt: TGTGCCAGCAGCCAAGATACCGGGACTGGAAACACCATATATTTT

clone_size: -
v_call: TRBV2
d_call: -
j_call: TRBJ1-2
cdr3_aa: CASSEAQRTVSHRFWGYTF
cdr3_nt: TGTGCCAGCAGTGAAGCGCAGAGGACTGTCAGCCATCGCTTTTGGGGCTACACCTTC

clone_size: -
v_call: TRBV5-8
d_call: -
j_call: TRBJ2-1
cdr3_aa: CASSLGTVSSYNEQFF
cdr3_nt: TGTGCCAGCAGCCTCGGGACGGTGAGCTCCTACAATGAGCAGTTCTTC

clone_size: -
v_call: TRBV6-5
d_call: TRBD2
j_call: TRBJ2-1
cdr3_aa: CASRPGTTSGNEQFF
cdr3_nt: TGTGCCAGCAGACCCGGGACTACCTCCGGAAATGAGCAGTTCTTC

clone_size: -
v_call: TRBV14
d_call: -
j_call: TRBJ1-1
cdr3_aa: CASSQGTVNTEAFF
cdr3_nt: TGTGCCAGCAGCCAAGGGACAGTGAACACTGAAGCTTTCTTT

clone_size: -
v_call: TRBV7-2
d_call: -
j_call: TRBJ2-6
cdr3_aa: CASSLGPGEASGANVLTF
cdr3_nt: TGTGCCAGCAGCTTAGGTCCAGGGGAGGCGTCTGGGGCCAACGTCCTGACTTTC

clone_size: -
v_call: TRBV28
d_call: -
j_call: TRBJ1-5
cdr3_aa: CASSSIENQPQHF
cdr3_nt: TGTGCCAGCAGTAGTATAGAAAATCAGCCCCAGCATTTT

clone_size: -
v_call: TRBV6-5
d_call: -
j_call: TRBJ2-5
cdr3_aa: CASSPGTLPAETQYF
cdr3_nt: TGTGCCAGCAGTCCCGGGACTTTACCGGCAGAGACCCAGTACTTC

clone_size: -
v_call: TRBV5-1
d_call: TRBD1
j_call: TRBJ2-2
cdr3_aa: CASSQGDRGTGELFF
cdr3_nt: TGCGCCAGCAGCCAAGGGGACAGGGGGACCGGGGAGCTGTTTTTT

clone_size: once
v_call: TRBV5-6
d_call: -
j_call: TRBJ2-1
cdr3_aa: CASSSGGGSYYNEQFF
cdr3_nt: TGTGCCAGCAGCAGTGGGGGCGGGTCTTACTACAATGAGCAGTTCTTC

clone_size: -
v_call: TRBV7-6
d_call: -
j_call: TRBJ1-1
cdr3_aa: CASSPGAENTEAFF
cdr3_nt: TGTGCCAGCAGCCCAGGGGCGGAGAACACTGAAGCTTTCTTT

clone_size: -
v_call: TRBV19
d_call: -
j_call: TRBJ1-6
cdr3_aa: CASSGDDYSPLHF
cdr3_nt: TGTGCCAGTAGTGGGGACGACTACTCACCCCTCCACTTT

clone_size: few
v_call: TRBV7-2
d_call: TRBD2
j_call: TRBJ2-3
cdr3_aa: CASSHGTSGSWGTDTQYF
cdr3_nt: TGTGCCAGCAGCCATGGGACTAGCGGGAGTTGGGGCACAGATACGCAGTATTTT